The clone carrying this T cell receptor beta chain appeared a single time. It was during active infection that Seattle patients were enrolled and then longitudinally followed. This record comes from a study of blood T cell repertoires in COVID-19. Assay: immunoSEQ multiplex PCR; the TCRdb copy retains only in-frame clones and omits some. Among fewer than 65,000 clones listed, approximately 83% were seen once. The sequence was collected from a man aged 30 to 39 with COVID-19, enrolled during active disease. Specimen: peripheral blood.

CDR3 sequence reads: CASTQRKGHSGSPLHF. CDR3 in DNA: TGTGCCAGCACACAAAGAAAGGGACATAGTGGTTCACCCCTCCACTTT. The chain employs TRBV27 and TRBJ1-6, with D perhaps matching TRBD1 (6 bases). CDR3 size: 16 residues. V was pared by 7 bases and J by 9 bases, with 22 bases between. CDR1 is MNHEY and CDR2 is SMNVEV in the germline V gene (reference sequence).